This is a list of T cell receptor beta chains from one sample in a study of immunodeficiency. Generated by immunoSEQ multiplex PCR, the TCRdb table keeps only in-frame clones and is missing some. Of 3,000 to 4,000 clones in the sample, more than 75% are singletons; the top ten hold about 4.5%. The sequenced sample consisted of CD4+ T cells from blood. All receptors come from a human donor in good health. Each CDR3 is given with its conserved first and last residue. Fields, in order: J gene, V gene, CDR3 length, D gene, clone size, CDR3 protein, CDR3 DNA. D genes are given only for firm matches. Some rows mark clone size as missing; the rest say once, few, many or name a class of expanded clone.

>TRBJ1-4|TRBV18|14|NA|once
CASSESKAGEKLFF
TGTGCCAGCTCAGAGTCAAAGGCTGGGGAAAAACTGTTTTTT
>TRBJ2-1|TRBV6-6|15|TRBD1|NA
CASSSLDRGSNEQFF
TGTGCCAGCAGTTCCCTGGACAGGGGGTCCAATGAGCAGTTCTTC
>TRBJ1-3|TRBV18|15|NA|NA
CASSPPAIAGNTIYF
TGTGCCAGCTCACCACCGGCCATTGCTGGAAACACCATATATTTT
>TRBJ1-4|TRBV5-5|14|NA|NA
CASSLGQSNEKLFF
TGTGCCAGCAGCTTGGGACAGAGTAATGAAAAACTGTTTTTT
>TRBJ2-7|TRBV5-4|14|NA|NA
CASSLSGQHYEQYF
TGTGCCAGCAGCTTGTCGGGTCAGCACTACGAGCAGTACTTC
>TRBJ2-5|TRBV18|13|TRBD1|NA
CASEWDSQETQYF
TGTGCCAGCGAATGGGACAGTCAAGAGACCCAGTACTTC
>TRBJ1-1|TRBV2|12|NA|NA
CASGWTFTEAFF
TGTGCCAGCGGGTGGACCTTCACTGAAGCTTTCTTT
>TRBJ2-5|TRBV15|14|NA|NA
CATSRGNTQETQYF
TGTGCCACCAGCAGAGGGAACACTCAAGAGACCCAGTACTTC
>TRBJ1-1|TRBV2|12|TRBD1|NA
CASGQGYTEAFF
TGTGCCAGCGGACAGGGATACACTGAAGCTTTCTTT
>TRBJ2-2|TRBV9|16|TRBD2|NA
CASSPGGAGGAGELFF
TGTGCCAGCAGCCCCGGAGGGGCGGGAGGGGCCGGGGAGCTGTTTTTT
>TRBJ2-7|TRBV19|14|TRBD2|NA
CASSISSGLSEQYF
TGTGCCAGTAGTATTTCTAGCGGATTATCCGAGCAGTACTTC
>TRBJ1-1|TRBV4-1|15|NA|NA
CASSPPSPVNTEAFF
TGCGCCAGCAGCCCCCCTTCTCCGGTGAACACTGAAGCTTTCTTT
>TRBJ2-3|TRBV5-8|15|NA|few
CASSSQGLATDTQYF
TGTGCCAGCAGCTCGCAAGGACTCGCCACAGATACGCAGTATTTT
>TRBJ2-3|TRBV7-9|14|NA|NA
CASSSFGGTDTQYF
TGTGCCAGCAGCTCCTTCGGCGGGACAGATACGCAGTATTTT
>TRBJ1-2|TRBV5-8|13|TRBD1|NA
CASSRTGRSGYTF
TGTGCCAGCAGCAGGACAGGGAGGTCTGGCTACACCTTC
>TRBJ2-5|TRBV15|14|TRBD1|NA
CATSRDRGLETQYF
TGTGCCACCAGCAGAGACAGGGGGCTGGAGACCCAGTACTTC
>TRBJ1-2|TRBV19|14|TRBD1|NA
CASSRDRANYGYTF
TGTGCCAGTAGCAGGGACAGGGCGAACTATGGCTACACCTTC
>TRBJ1-1|TRBV18|15|TRBD1|NA
CASSNPGTGNTEAFF
TGTGCCAGCTCAAACCCCGGGACAGGCAACACTGAAGCTTTCTTT
>TRBJ2-7|TRBV29-1|12|NA|NA
CSVLEPSYEQYF
TGCAGTGTCCTAGAACCGTCCTACGAGCAGTACTTC
>TRBJ2-5|TRBV19|15|TRBD2|NA
CASSMVAGGQETQYF
TGTGCCAGTAGTATGGTAGCGGGGGGGCAGGAGACCCAGTACTTC
>TRBJ1-2|TRBV2|13|NA|NA
CASSGPGDSGYTF
TGTGCCAGCAGCGGGCCAGGAGATTCGGGATACACCTTC
>TRBJ1-1|TRBV29-1|13|NA|NA
CSVSPGEGTEAFF
TGCAGCGTTTCACCGGGGGAGGGCACTGAAGCTTTCTTT